A single T cell receptor (beta chain) is shown here with its context. This sample was taken from a study of blood T cell repertoires in COVID-19. In the authors' workflow: Estimation of nucleated cell counts was performed using reference gene primer amplification. The data were produced by immunoSEQ multiplex PCR, yet TCRdb's version contains in-frame clones alone and is incomplete. V and J calls and clone size come straight from that table; D and trimming were deduced from the DNA. This table has roughly 150,000 clones, over 70% appearing once. CDR1 is ENHRY, CDR2 SYGVKD, per germline. Germline trimming cut 5 bases from V and 3 bases from J; bases unmatched to any gene: 7. This CDR3 comprises 16 residues.

J is TRBJ2-3 and V is TRBV10-3, with 11 bases aligning to TRBD2. Input material: peripheral blood. This sequence originates from a man aged 80 or over with acute or convalescent COVID-19. The CDR3: CAISSALAGGTDTQYF. The DNA for the CDR3 is TGTGCCATCAGTTCTGCTCTAGCGGGAGGTACAGATACGCAGTATTTT.